These T cell receptor beta chains were read from a single sample in a study of blood T cell repertoires in COVID-19. Method: immunoSEQ multiplex PCR; TCRdb's copy keeps in-frame clones and lacks some. The sample records approximately 46,000 clones, around 88% being singletons. Source material: peripheral blood. These receptor sequences come from a human donor in a cohort sampled during active COVID-19. CDR3s include the opening cysteine and the closing phenylalanine or tryptophan. A D gene is named only where the DNA matches it firmly. Clone sizes are given selectively: once, few, many, or a class where the clone is expanded.

>.|.|TRBV7-2|TRBJ1-2
TGTGCCAGCAGCTTAGTTTATCCAGGGTGGGTTAACTATGGCTACACCTTC
CASSLVYPGWVNYGYTF
>TRBD1|few|TRBV18|TRBJ1-1
TGTGCCAGCTCGTCGACAGGGAAGAACACTGAAGCTTTCTTT
CASSSTGKNTEAFF
>.|.|TRBV30|TRBJ1-2
TGTGCCTGGAGTGTTTCCGGGAACTATGGCTACACCTTC
CAWSVSGNYGYTF
>.|.|TRBV6-4|TRBJ1-2
TGTGCCAGCAGTGACGGGGGGGTGTTTGGCTACACCTTC
CASSDGGVFGYTF
>TRBD2|.|TRBV3-1/TRBV3-2|TRBJ2-1
TGTGCCAGCAGCCAAATGGGCGGGAGTGTTAATGAGCAGTTCTTC
CASSQMGGSVNEQFF
>.|once|TRBV15|TRBJ2-1
TGTGCCACCAGCAGAATGTCTAGTTATAATGAGCAGTTCTTC
CATSRMSSYNEQFF
>TRBD1|.|TRBV2|TRBJ1-2
TGTGCCAGCAGTGTCCAGGGGGCGGGTGGCTACACCTTC
CASSVQGAGGYTF
>TRBD1|few|TRBV5-4|TRBJ1-5
TGTGCCAGCAGCACGGACAGGAGTAATCAGCCCCAGCATTTT
CASSTDRSNQPQHF
>TRBD1|.|TRBV6-5|TRBJ1-4
TGTGCCAGCAGTTCCTTATACGGGACAGATGAAAAACTGTTTTTT
CASSSLYGTDEKLFF
>TRBD1|.|TRBV19|TRBJ2-7
TGTGCCAGTAGTATCCCGGGACAGACTATCTACGAGCAGTACTTC
CASSIPGQTIYEQYF
>TRBD1|.|TRBV4-1|TRBJ1-2
TGCGCCAGCAGACAACCGGGACAGGTTTATGGCTACACCTTC
CASRQPGQVYGYTF
>.|.|TRBV29-1|TRBJ1-1
TGCAGCGTTGTCAGGGATCGGAAGGGGACTGAAGCTTTCTTT
CSVVRDRKGTEAFF
>.|once|TRBV27|TRBJ2-1
TGTGCCAGCAGTTTTCGCTCCTACAATGAGCAGTTCTTC
CASSFRSYNEQFF
>.|.|TRBV5-4|TRBJ2-3
TGTGCCAGCAGCTGGGACATAAGCACAGATACGCAGTATTTT
CASSWDISTDTQYF
>TRBD1|.|TRBV19|TRBJ2-7
TGTGCCAGTAGTAGGGGACAGGGAGGCTACGAGCAGTACTTC
CASSRGQGGYEQYF
>TRBD2|.|TRBV10-3|TRBJ2-1
TGTGCCATCAGTGGCGGCGGACTAGCCAATGAGCAGTTCTTC
CAISGGGLANEQFF
>TRBD2|.|TRBV5-1|TRBJ2-1
TGCGCCAGCACCGTAGCGGGGGTCTCCTACAATGAGCAGTTCTTC
CASTVAGVSYNEQFF
>.|.|TRBV5-4|TRBJ2-3
TGTGCTACGAGCGAACCCGCCCGGGGAGATACGCAGTATTTT
CATSEPARGDTQYF
>.|.|TRBV7-9|TRBJ2-7
TGTGCCAGCAGCCTAATGCAGGGGACCTACGAGCAGTACTTC
CASSLMQGTYEQYF
>.|.|TRBV5-8|TRBJ1-6
TGTGCCAGCAGCCCCAGGGTAGATAATTCACCCCTCCACTTT
CASSPRVDNSPLHF
>TRBD1|.|TRBV18|TRBJ2-7
TGTGCCAGCTCACCACCATTACAGGGGGCCTACGAGCAGTACTTC
CASSPPLQGAYEQYF
>TRBD2|once|TRBV19|TRBJ2-3
TGTGCCAGTAGTATTATGAGCGGGAGGGCCACAGATACGCAGTATTTT
CASSIMSGRATDTQYF
>TRBD2|few|TRBV15|TRBJ2-4
TGTGCCACCAGCAACCCCCGACTAGCGAAAAACATTCAGTACTTC
CATSNPRLAKNIQYF
>TRBD2|.|TRBV27|TRBJ2-1
TGTGCCAGCATGGAGGCTAGCGGTGACGATGAGCAGTTCTTC
CASMEASGDDEQFF